This entry lists 27 T cell receptor beta chains sequenced from one sample in a study of T-cell reconstitution after alpha-beta-depleted transplantation in children. TCRbeta library preparation incorporated unique molecular identifiers. In TCRdb, the PCR reads were re-called with MiXCR into one record per CDR3 protein. The table has approximately 500,000 distinct CDR3 sequences, around 27% seen once; the top ten hold about 35%. The sample here was PBMCs, taken before TCRalphabeta/CD19-depleted stem cell transplant. The source of these receptors is a boy younger than two with Wiskott-Aldrich syndrome, due to receive a stem cell transplant.

This clonotype came up a few times. This rearrangement joins TRBV20-1 to TRBJ2-2, with D perhaps matching TRBD1 or TRBD2 (6 bases each). The CDR3 length is 18 residues. Trimming removed 0 bases at V and 0 bases at J, with 17 bases between. The germline gives CDR1 DFQATT, CDR2 SNEGSKA (reference sequence). The CDR3 coding sequence is TGCAGTGCTAGAGAGCAGGGGTGGAGGGGAACGAACACCGGGGAGCTGTTTTTT. Protein product: CSAREQGWRGTNTGELFF.

The chain recombines TRBV19 with TRBJ2-2; no clear D gene. Germline V gene lookup returns CDR1 LNHDA and CDR2 SQIVND (reference sequence). The germline V and J ends were trimmed by 6 bases and 6 bases, with 11 bases remaining between them. The CDR3 is 13 residues long. The CDR3 region is CASRGRMAGELFF. Written as DNA, the CDR3 is TGTGCCAGTAGGGGCAGGATGGCCGGGGAGCTGTTTTTT.

This clonotype occurred a few times. The rearrangement links TRBV10-3 to TRBJ2-1; no reliable D call. The CDR3 is made up of 15 amino acids. CDR1 ENHRY and CDR2 SYGVKD come from the germline V gene. Trimming took 4 bases from V and 0 from J, leaving 10 bases between them. CDR3 loop: CAISVMLSSYNEQFF. CDR3 nucleotides: TGTGCCATCAGTGTCATGTTAAGCTCCTACAATGAGCAGTTCTTC.

This chain connects TRBV27 to TRBJ1-5; a possible D gene is TRBD1 (5 bases). The CDR3 loop spans 14 amino acids. With 6 bases removed from V and 2 bases from J, the gap between germline ends came to 11 bases. Per germline, CDR1 MNHEY and CDR2 SMNVEV (reference sequence). This chain's CDR3 is CASRLQGRNQPQHF. The CDR3 region has the DNA TGTGCCAGCAGGCTTCAGGGACGCAATCAGCCCCAGCATTTT.

The chain has TRBV20-1 and TRBJ1-2; no reliable D call. The CDR3 is 14 residues long. V was shortened by 5 bases and J by 0 bases, with 13 bases between the two germline ends. Germline V lookup: CDR1 DFQATT, CDR2 SNEGSKA (reference sequence). The CDR3 coding sequence is TGCAGTGCTGAGAAACAGAGGTCTAACTATGGCTACACCTTC. Protein product: CSAEKQRSNYGYTF.

This clonotype has more than one count but fewer than ten. The chain combines TRBV6-6 with TRBJ2-5; D is uncertain. Per germline, CDR1 MNHNY and CDR2 SVGAGI (reference sequence). V gave up 2 bases and J gave up 2 bases, with 6 bases separating them. There are 13 residues in the CDR3. As DNA, the CDR3 is TGTGCCAGCAGTTACAGGGCGCAAGAGACCCAGTACTTC. This sequence encodes CASSYRAQETQYF.

The chain recombines TRBV5-1 with TRBJ2-7; D remains unclear. Germline V gene sequence: CDR1 SGHRS, CDR2 YFSETQ. Trimming pared 3 bases from V and 0 bases from J, leaving 7 bases between. The length of the CDR3 is 13 residues. Here the CDR3 DNA reads TGCGCCAGCAGCTCGGACGGCTCCTACGAGCAGTACTTC. It yields the protein CASSSDGSYEQYF.

This clonotype was detected a few times. The chain is built from TRBV5-1 and TRBJ2-1, with D possibly being TRBD2 (5 bases). The CDR3 length is 14 residues. Trimming pared 5 bases from V and 4 bases from J, leaving 13 bases between. CDR1 and CDR2 from the germline V gene are SGHRS and YFSETQ. CDR3: CASRIVAGYNEQFF. CDR3 in DNA: TGCGCCAGCAGAATCGTCGCGGGTTACAATGAGCAGTTCTTC. Filled out from reference TRBV5-1 and TRBJ2-1, the complete variable domain reads KAGVTQTPRYLIKTRGQQVTLSCSPISGHRSVSWYQQTPGQGLQFLFEYFSETQRNKGNFPGRFSGRQFSNSRSEMNVSTLELGDSALYLCASRIVAGYNEQFFGPGTRLTVL.

V gene TRBV28 combines with J gene TRBJ2-1; no reliable D call. There are 13 residues in the CDR3. Per germline, CDR1 MDHEN and CDR2 SYDVKM. The V gene lost 3 bases and the J gene lost 7 bases, with 10 bases spanning the gap. The CDR3 sequence: CASSFFGWNEQFF. Written as DNA, the CDR3 is TGTGCCAGCAGTTTCTTTGGGTGGAATGAGCAGTTCTTC.

V and J are TRBV27 and TRBJ2-7, with D unresolved. V was cut by 8 bases and J by 5 bases, with 22 bases left in between. The CDR3 length is 15 residues. CDR1 and CDR2 (germline): MNHEY, SMNVEV (reference sequence). The CDR3 coding sequence is TGTGCCAGCGGACCTACTTGGACGGGTATCAACGAGCAGTACTTC. It is translated as CASGPTWTGINEQYF.

The V gene is TRBV12-3 or TRBV12-4, the J gene TRBJ2-7, with TRBD2 identical over 7 bases. The CDR3 length is 14 residues. V was clipped by 6 bases and J by 3 bases; unmatched bases: 8. The CDR3 region has the DNA TGTGCCAGCAGCCAGAGGGGCGGGAGCTACGAGCAGTACTTC. Protein: CASSQRGGSYEQYF.

This clonotype appeared a few times. The chain has TRBV5-1 and TRBJ1-2; unclear D gene. This CDR3 contains 13 residues. V was clipped by 5 bases and J by 4 bases, with 12 bases between them. The V gene's germline CDR1 is SGHRS and CDR2 YFSETQ. The CDR3 region has the DNA TGCGCCAGCAGGAATGAGGCCGGCTATGGCTACACCTTC. It encodes CASRNEAGYGYTF.

This chain uses TRBV20-1 with TRBJ2-2; no definite D call. With 6 bases removed from V and 3 bases from J, the gap between germline ends came to 11 bases. The germline V gene encodes CDR1 DFQATT and CDR2 SNEGSKA (reference sequence). The CDR3 covers 13 residues. In DNA, the CDR3 is TGCAGTGCCAAATCTTCGTACACCGGGGAGCTGTTTTTT. Amino acids: CSAKSSYTGELFF.

CDR3 in DNA: TGTGCCAGCAGCGTAGAGTTCTGGGCGGGAGGAGACAATGAGCAGTTCTTC. Translated, it gives CASSVEFWAGGDNEQFF. J is TRBJ2-1 and V is TRBV9, with 8 positions matching TRBD2. Trimming took 0 bases from V and 5 from J; bases not matched to a gene: 10. Germline CDR1 and CDR2: SGDLS and YYNGEE. This CDR3 comprises 17 residues.

The chain uses TRBV25-1 and TRBJ2-1; no reliable D call. V was cut by 3 bases and J by 10 bases, with 10 bases left in between. The V gene's germline CDR1 is MGHDK and CDR2 SYGVNS. This CDR3 contains 12 residues. The CDR3: CASSEGIGEQFF. The CDR3 bases are TGTGCCAGCAGTGAGGGCATCGGGGAGCAGTTCTTC.

V and J are TRBV12-3 or TRBV12-4 and TRBJ1-5, with 8 nucleotides matching TRBD1. V dropped 6 bases and J dropped 4; count of bases not matched to a gene: 5. This CDR3 has 14 residues. The CDR3 sequence is CASRLDRGNQPQHF. The CDR3 DNA sequence: TGTGCCAGCAGACTAGACAGGGGAAATCAGCCCCAGCATTTT.

This chain uses TRBV7-9 with TRBJ2-1, with 10 bases fitting TRBD2. The junction had 5 bases not matched to a gene; V was cut back by 0 bases and J by 3 bases. Germline CDR1 SEHNR, CDR2 FQNEAQ (reference sequence). CDR3 size: 17 residues. In DNA, the CDR3 is TGTGCCAGCAGCTTAGCGGGGCTAGCGGGAGTCTACAATGAGCAGTTCTTC. It is translated as CASSLAGLAGVYNEQFF.

The CDR3 loop reads CASRIDRGRAEAFF. CDR3 nucleotide sequence: TGCGCCAGCAGGATTGACAGGGGGCGTGCTGAAGCTTTCTTT. The chain combines TRBV5-1 with TRBJ1-1; 10 bases fit TRBD1. Germline V gives CDR1 SGHRS, CDR2 YFSETQ. V gave up 5 bases and J gave up 6 bases; unmatched junction bases: 7. This CDR3 has 14 residues.

In its sample, this clonotype was seen a few times. The chain couples TRBV27 to TRBJ1-2; D not certain. Germline V gives CDR1 MNHEY, CDR2 SMNVEV (reference sequence). The CDR3 is 12 amino acids. V dropped 4 bases and J dropped 8 bases, with 11 bases sitting between them. CDR3 nucleotides: TGTGCCAGCAGTTCGGTCCCCCGGGGCTACACCTTC. This gives the protein CASSSVPRGYTF.

The V gene is TRBV14, the J gene TRBJ2-1; D is unresolved. There are 15 residues in the CDR3. Trimming removed 0 bases at V and 2 bases at J, with 8 bases between. Germline CDR1 and CDR2: SGHDN and FVKESK. The DNA for the CDR3 is TGTGCCAGCAGCCAAGAGACTGGCCCCTACAATGAGCAGTTCTTC. Its translation is CASSQETGPYNEQFF.

The CDR3 spells CASSPFPGQGTNGELFF. In DNA form, the CDR3 reads TGCGCCAGCAGCCCGTTTCCGGGACAGGGAACCAACGGGGAGCTGTTTTTT. The chain joins TRBV5-1 to TRBJ2-2, with TRBD1 identical over 9 bases. The germline V gene encodes CDR1 SGHRS and CDR2 YFSETQ. V lost 4 bases and J lost 7; bases outside the gene matches: 14. The CDR3 is made up of 17 amino acids.

This clonotype was counted only a few times. The chain uses TRBV7-6 and TRBJ1-1; D unresolved. CDR1 and CDR2 (germline): SGHVS, FNYEAQ. V gave up 4 bases and J gave up 7 bases, with 13 bases separating them. The CDR3 extends over 13 amino acids. The CDR3 nucleotides are TGTGCCAGCAGCTCCCGACCGTCCCTTGAAGCTTTCTTT. It translates to CASSSRPSLEAFF.

Only a few counts were recorded for this clonotype. J is TRBJ2-7 and V is TRBV5-1; TRBD1 matches at 9 bases. The CDR3 contains 14 residues. Germline-derived CDR1 and CDR2 are SGHRS and YFSETQ. The trim removed 2 bases at V and 5 bases at J, leaving 5 bases unmatched. The CDR3 protein is CASSFRDRENEQYF. CDR3 sequence (DNA): TGCGCCAGCAGCTTCCGGGACAGGGAGAACGAGCAGTACTTC. The whole variable domain, remainder taken from reference TRBV5-1 and TRBJ2-7, is KAGVTQTPRYLIKTRGQQVTLSCSPISGHRSVSWYQQTPGQGLQFLFEYFSETQRNKGNFPGRFSGRQFSNSRSEMNVSTLELGDSALYLCASSFRDRENEQYFGPGTRLTVT.

The V gene is TRBV6-1, the J gene TRBJ2-7; 8 nucleotides align to TRBD1. V lost 6 bases and J lost 5; bases outside the gene matches: 9. The CDR3 consists of 14 residues. Germline V gives CDR1 MNHNS, CDR2 SASEGT. The CDR3 nucleotides read TGTGCCAGCAGCCCTGGACAGGGTAGCCACGAGCAGTACTTC. This translates into CASSPGQGSHEQYF.

This clonotype was counted only a few times. This rearrangement joins TRBV5-1 to TRBJ2-1; no clear D. V was cut by 1 base and J by 9 bases, with 8 bases left in between. From germline, CDR1 is SGHRS and CDR2 YFSETQ. This CDR3 spans 12 amino acids. The CDR3 loop is CASSLLPAEQFF. CDR3 coding DNA: TGCGCCAGCAGCTTGTTACCAGCTGAGCAGTTCTTC. The whole variable domain, remainder taken from reference TRBV5-1 and TRBJ2-1, is KAGVTQTPRYLIKTRGQQVTLSCSPISGHRSVSWYQQTPGQGLQFLFEYFSETQRNKGNFPGRFSGRQFSNSRSEMNVSTLELGDSALYLCASSLLPAEQFFGPGTRLTVL.

The gene calls are TRBV20-1 and TRBJ2-3; 10 nucleotides match TRBD2. Germline trimming cut 1 base from V and 6 bases from J; bases unmatched to any gene: 10. CDR1 is DFQATT, CDR2 SNEGSKA, per germline (reference sequence). CDR3 length: 16 residues. The CDR3 DNA sequence: TGCAGTGCTAGAGTGTTCTCTAGCGGGGGAACGGATACGCAGTATTTT. Translating it yields CSARVFSSGGTDTQYF.

This clonotype has just a few counts. The V call is TRBV7-2, the J call TRBJ1-5; D is unclear. V shed 1 base and J shed 7 bases, with 11 bases lying between them. Germline V gives CDR1 SGHTA, CDR2 FQGNSA. There are 14 residues in the CDR3. CDR3 sequence (DNA): TGTGCCAGCAGCTTAGGTACTCTCCGGCAGCCCCAGCATTTT. Translating it yields CASSLGTLRQPQHF.